This is a list of T cell receptor beta chains from one sample in a study of T cell repertoires in ileal Crohn's disease. Here immunoSEQ multiplex PCR was the method, and the copy in TCRdb shows in-frame clones only, minus some. The data contain some 7,100 clones, approximately 81% of them singletons. The material sequenced was ileal tissue. These receptors came from an adult with Crohn's disease. Both conserved end residues are part of each CDR3. Expanded clones get a size class; other rows say once, few or many, or leave the size out.

v_call	j_call	clone_size	cdr3_aa
TRBV9	TRBJ1-1	.	CASSPHRTNTEAFF
TRBV27	TRBJ2-1	few	CASSLYGRLNEQFF
TRBV5-1	TRBJ2-7	.	CASSLAASGYEQYF
TRBV10-2	TRBJ2-3	.	CASSESRWQGAADTQYF
TRBV13	TRBJ1-1	.	CASRGRGTSNTEAFF
TRBV9	TRBJ2-1	.	CASSVGTGLYNEQFF
TRBV5-4	TRBJ1-2	few	CASSLESRGEGYTF
TRBV4-2	TRBJ2-3	once	CASSRYREGKSTDTQYF
TRBV30	TRBJ1-1	.	CAWSVGRRGTEAFF
TRBV5-1	TRBJ1-2	.	CASSRTSGYGYTF
TRBV5-4	TRBJ2-7	.	CASSLAGTRRIEQYF
TRBV19	TRBJ2-7	.	CASSVARQGSYEQYF
TRBV6-5	.	.	CASSPSSNRAYEQYF
TRBV5-6	TRBJ1-2	medium-sized	CASSLQLRGWDGYTF
TRBV27	TRBJ1-2	.	CASSLRQGSGLNGYTF